Sequencing of this T cell receptor beta chain was carried out in a study of T cells in Graves' hyperthyroidism and ophthalmopathy. Study at large: At initial diagnosis, before any treatment had begun, peripheral blood was obtained.

TCR beta CDR3 regions were amplified from RNA transcripts. A set of HTBI primers served as the primers for a first-round RT-PCR of the TCR CDR3. TCRdb re-called the multiplex PCR reads through MiXCR, storing one row per CDR3 protein. The data show about 720,000 distinct CDR3 sequences, over 15% seen once. PBMCs were sourced from more than 9 ml fresh peripheral blood. Deletions cut 3 bases from V and 6 bases from J, with 12 bases between. Germline V gene sequence: CDR1 SGHAT, CDR2 FQNNGV. The CDR3 consists of 14 residues. The rearrangement joins TRBV11-2 to TRBJ1-5; possible D gene TRBD1, 5 bases. The specimen sequenced was blood. This sequence originates from a woman in her fifties or sixties with Graves' hyperthyroidism that later progressed to Graves' ophthalmopathy. The CDR3 loop reads CASSFLGDGQPQHF. The CDR3 DNA is TGTGCCAGCAGCTTTTTAGGGGACGGTCAGCCCCAGCATTTT.